This is a list of T cell receptor beta chains from one sample in a study of T cell responses to AZD1222 COVID-19 vaccine. Produced via immunoSEQ multiplex PCR; TCRdb's table is partial and in-frame only. The sample has about 170,000 clones; 85% to 90% are singletons. The material was peripheral blood, obtained on day 0 of AZD1222 vaccination. The receptors originated from an adult in good health. Each CDR3 is given with its conserved first and last residue. A D gene is named only where the DNA matches it firmly. Part of the rows lack a size; the others show once, few, many or a class for expanded clones.

TRBV6-5	.	TRBD1	TRBJ1-5	CASVIQGESLQPQHF	TGTGCCAGCGTTATACAGGGGGAGTCGTTACAGCCCCAGCATTTT
TRBV18	.	TRBD1	TRBJ2-7	CASSQGGTGSYEQYF	TGTGCCAGCTCACAAGGAGGGACAGGCTCCTACGAGCAGTACTTC
TRBV2	.	.	TRBJ2-4	CAIQVDIAKNIQYF	TGTGCCATTCAAGTTGACATAGCCAAAAACATTCAGTACTTC
TRBV7-9	.	.	TRBJ2-3	CASSLVRAHTQYF	TGTGCCAGCAGCTTAGTCCGCGCCCATACGCAGTATTTT
TRBV6-5	.	.	TRBJ1-4	CASRGDIEKLFF	TGTGCCAGCAGGGGAGACATAGAAAAACTGTTTTTT
TRBV5-6	.	TRBD2	TRBJ2-5	CASSFSTSGGGETQYF	TGTGCCAGCAGCTTCTCGACTAGCGGGGGCGGGGAGACCCAGTACTTC
TRBV27	.	.	TRBJ2-5	CASSPGWGQETQYF	TGTGCCAGCAGCCCCGGGTGGGGCCAGGAGACCCAGTACTTC
TRBV5-1	.	TRBD1	TRBJ1-1	CASAIALTGGSYTEAFF	TGCGCCAGCGCCATCGCCTTGACAGGGGGAAGTTATACTGAAGCTTTCTTT
TRBV5-1	medium-sized	TRBD1	TRBJ1-2	CASSLGGTENYGYTF	TGCGCCAGCAGCTTGGGGGGGACAGAAAACTATGGCTACACCTTC
TRBV18	.	TRBD1	TRBJ1-2	CASSPGQGYGYTF	TGTGCCAGCTCACCGGGACAGGGGTATGGCTACACCTTC
TRBV5-1	.	.	TRBJ1-6	CASSLSDNSPLHF	TGCGCCAGCAGTTTAAGTGATAATTCACCCCTCCACTTT
TRBV7-3	.	TRBD1	TRBJ2-5	CASSLIGTAQETQYF	TGTGCCAGCAGCTTAATTGGGACAGCCCAAGAGACCCAGTACTTC
TRBV28	.	TRBD1	TRBJ2-7	CASSAAGTGDDHEQYF	TGTGCCAGCAGTGCCGCCGGGACAGGGGATGATCACGAGCAGTACTTC
TRBV12-3/TRBV12-4	.	.	TRBJ1-1	CASSLQEYTEAFF	TGTGCCAGCAGTTTGCAAGAATACACTGAAGCTTTCTTT
TRBV12-3/TRBV12-4	.	.	TRBJ1-2	CASSSTANYGYTF	TGTGCCAGCAGTTCAACAGCTAACTATGGCTACACCTTC
TRBV28	once	.	TRBJ1-2	CASSRTQGAAGYTF	TGTGCCAGCAGTCGAACACAGGGAGCGGCTGGCTACACCTTC
TRBV5-6	few	TRBD1	TRBJ1-1	CASSIAGGGTEAFF	TGTGCCAGCAGTATCGCAGGGGGCGGGACTGAAGCTTTCTTT
TRBV6-1	.	.	TRBJ1-2	CASSEALGGGGSYTF	TGTGCCAGCAGTGAAGCCCTCGGGGGGGGCGGAAGCTACACCTTC
TRBV3-1/TRBV3-2	.	.	TRBJ1-3	CASSQNQGASGNTIYF	TGTGCCAGCAGCCAAAACCAGGGAGCCTCTGGAAACACCATATATTTT
TRBV29-1	once	TRBD1	TRBJ1-2	CSAGQAPDGYTF	TGCAGCGCGGGACAGGCGCCGGATGGCTACACCTTC
TRBV19	.	.	TRBJ1-4	CASSIRATNEKLFF	TGTGCCAGTAGTATAAGGGCCACTAATGAAAAACTGTTTTTT
TRBV7-2	.	.	TRBJ1-5	CASSLGLGQPQHF	TGTGCCAGCAGCTTAGGTTTAGGCCAGCCCCAGCATTTT
TRBV6-5	.	.	TRBJ2-2	CASRPLWGGPGELFF	TGTGCCAGCAGACCATTGTGGGGAGGCCCCGGGGAGCTGTTTTTT
TRBV5-4	.	TRBD2	TRBJ2-3	CASSLNGLSGDTQYF	TGTGCCAGCAGCTTAAACGGTCTTAGCGGGGATACGCAGTATTTT
TRBV28	.	.	TRBJ1-2	CATSEGISGYGYTF	TGTGCCACCTCGGAGGGGATCAGTGGCTATGGCTACACCTTC
TRBV6-1	.	.	TRBJ1-5	CASSESQGVQPQHF	TGTGCCAGCAGTGAAAGTCAGGGTGTTCAGCCCCAGCATTTT
TRBV6-5	.	.	TRBJ2-2	CASSWGNTGELFF	TGTGCCAGCAGTTGGGGGAACACCGGGGAGCTGTTTTTT
TRBV7-2	.	.	TRBJ2-1	CASSLSRNEQFF	TGTGCCAGCAGCCTTTCGCGGAATGAGCAGTTCTTC
TRBV23-1	.	.	TRBJ1-3	CASSQTRQGLSGNTIYF	TGCGCCAGCAGTCAGACCCGCCAGGGGCTCTCTGGAAACACCATATATTTT
TRBV5-8	.	.	TRBJ2-2	CASQKQGSGTGELFF	TGTGCCAGCCAGAAACAGGGATCAGGTACCGGGGAGCTGTTTTTT
TRBV4-3	.	.	TRBJ2-6	CASSQVGGSGANVLTF	TGCGCCAGCAGCCAAGTGGGAGGCTCTGGGGCCAACGTCCTGACTTTC
TRBV10-3	once	.	TRBJ1-3	CAISMTWADTIYF	TGTGCCATCAGTATGACATGGGCAGACACCATATATTTT
TRBV10-3	once	.	TRBJ1-3	CAISETASGNTIYF	TGTGCCATCAGTGAGACGGCCTCTGGAAACACCATATATTTT
TRBV6-6	.	.	TRBJ1-2	CASRAGAGYGYTF	TGTGCCAGCAGAGCCGGGGCCGGCTATGGCTACACCTTC
TRBV5-1	.	.	TRBJ2-3	CASSAVGGADTQYF	TGCGCCAGCAGCGCGGTGGGGGGCGCAGATACGCAGTATTTT
TRBV30	.	.	TRBJ2-6	CAWSKGTPGANVLTF	TGTGCCTGGTCCAAGGGGACCCCAGGGGCCAACGTCCTGACTTTC
TRBV6-1	.	.	TRBJ1-6	CASSELGSGLARALHF	TGTGCCAGCAGTGAATTAGGGTCTGGACTTGCAAGGGCCCTCCACTTT
TRBV7-9	few	TRBD1	TRBJ2-5	CASSLTGGQETQYF	TGTGCCAGCAGCTTGACAGGGGGACAAGAGACCCAGTACTTC
TRBV5-4	.	TRBD2	TRBJ2-5	CASSFPTSGRAQETQYF	TGTGCCAGCAGCTTTCCCACTAGCGGGAGGGCCCAAGAGACCCAGTACTTC
TRBV7-2	.	.	TRBJ2-5	CASSPPGTEETQYF	TGTGCCAGCAGCCCCCCCGGGACCGAAGAGACCCAGTACTTC
TRBV7-2	.	.	TRBJ2-1	CASSSDSSYNEQFF	TGTGCCAGCAGCTCGGACAGTTCCTACAATGAGCAGTTCTTC
TRBV28	.	.	TRBJ2-2	CASSSGELFF	TGTGCCAGCAGTTCCGGGGAGCTGTTTTTT
TRBV19	.	.	TRBJ2-1	CASSIAPSLGGNEQFF	TGTGCCAGTAGTATAGCACCTAGCTTAGGGGGAAATGAGCAGTTCTTC
TRBV5-4	.	.	TRBJ1-3	CASSPETDPTGNTIYF	TGTGCCAGCAGCCCAGAGACAGACCCAACTGGAAACACCATATATTTT